The 28 T cell receptor beta chains presented below share a single source sample, sequenced in a study of blood T cell repertoires in COVID-19. Profiling relied on immunoSEQ multiplex PCR, and the TCRdb table lists in-frame clones only, not all of them. The sample carries under 200,000 clones, about nine tenths recorded once. The material sequenced was peripheral blood. The receptors stem from a man in his sixties or seventies with active or convalescent COVID-19.

V is TRBV5-4 and J is TRBJ2-7; TRBD1 aligns across 11 bases. With V trimmed by 7 bases and J by 5 bases, 11 bases remained unmatched. This CDR3 region has 15 residues. CDR1 is SGHNT and CDR2 is YYREEE in the germline V gene (reference sequence). In nucleotides, the CDR3 is TGTGCCAGCTCACGGACAGGGGGCGCCTTCGACGAGCAGTACTTC. This gives the protein CASSRTGGAFDEQYF.

The chain links TRBV29-1 to TRBJ1-2; the D gene is possibly TRBD1 (6 bases). From germline, CDR1 is SQVTM and CDR2 ANQGSEA. The CDR3 spans 12 residues. The V and J ends lost 6 bases and 3 bases respectively, with 11 bases between them. CDR3 DNA sequence: TGCAGCGTCCAGGACAGTTACTATGGCTACACCTTC. Translation gives CSVQDSYYGYTF.

The chain combines TRBV19 with TRBJ2-7; 7 bases are shared with TRBD2. The V gene's germline CDR1 is LNHDA and CDR2 SQIVND (reference sequence). The J segment lost 4 bases and the V segment lost 6 bases, leaving 12 bases of the junction unmatched. The CDR3 covers 15 residues. CDR3 residues: CASRPRGEGRYEQYF. The CDR3 nucleotides read TGTGCCAGTAGGCCCCGGGGGGAGGGGAGGTACGAGCAGTACTTC.

The chain carries TRBV2 and TRBJ2-1; 14 bases align to TRBD2. CDR1 and CDR2 (germline): SNHLY, FYNNEI. V shed 4 bases and J 5 bases; nucleotides not matched to a gene: 13. This CDR3 has 19 amino acids. The CDR3 DNA is TGTGCCAGCAGTGCCGGGACTAGCGGGAGTCGGGCGATCCACAATGAGCAGTTCTTC. Translating gives CASSAGTSGSRAIHNEQFF.

The chain employs TRBV4-2 and TRBJ2-5; 7 nucleotides align to TRBD2. The CDR3 spans 16 residues. The germline V gene has CDR1 LGHNA and CDR2 YNFKEQ. After removal of 0 bases from V and 8 bases from J, the junction contained 12 bases not matched to a gene. The CDR3 reads CASSQDPRASGTTQYF. The CDR3 nucleotides read TGTGCCAGCAGCCAAGATCCCCGGGCTAGCGGCACAACCCAGTACTTC.

In this sample, this clone turned up once. V is TRBV19 and J is TRBJ2-6; 15 nucleotides agree with TRBD2. CDR1 and CDR2 (germline): LNHDA, SQIVND (reference sequence). The CDR3 loop spans 21 amino acids. Germline trimming cut 4 bases from V and 0 bases from J; bases unmatched to any gene: 10. CDR3 protein: CASSTGLAGGLGSSGANVLTF. The CDR3 DNA reads TGTGCCAGTAGTACAGGACTAGCGGGGGGGCTTGGGAGCTCTGGGGCCAACGTCCTGACTTTC.

This clone was detected once. The genes are TRBV7-2 and TRBJ2-1, with D possibly being TRBD1 (5 bases). There are 14 residues in the CDR3. The V end was cut by 1 base, the J end by 4 bases, with 8 bases between. Germline V CDR1 and CDR2: SGHTA, FQGNSA. The DNA for the CDR3 is TGTGCCAGCAGCTTAGGGACAACGTACAATGAGCAGTTCTTC. Amino acid sequence: CASSLGTTYNEQFF.

This sequence joins TRBV5-1 and TRBJ2-1; TRBD1 is a possible D gene (6 bases). The V end was cut by 4 bases, the J end by 2 bases, with 13 bases between. The germline gives CDR1 SGHRS, CDR2 YFSETQ. The CDR3 sequence is 15 residues long. Here the CDR3 DNA reads TGCGCCAGCAGCCAGGACAGCCATGCCTACAATGAGCAGTTCTTC. As protein: CASSQDSHAYNEQFF. Based on the CDR3 plus reference TRBV5-1 and TRBJ2-1, the full variable domain is KAGVTQTPRYLIKTRGQQVTLSCSPISGHRSVSWYQQTPGQGLQFLFEYFSETQRNKGNFPGRFSGRQFSNSRSEMNVSTLELGDSALYLCASSQDSHAYNEQFFGPGTRLTVL.

Turning to this clone: The sample holds other DNA sequences that translate to the same CDR3. The rearrangement uses TRBV30 and TRBJ1-5, with D possibly TRBD1 on 5 matching bases. The CDR3 is made up of 13 amino acids. The V gene lost 1 base and the J gene lost 5 bases, with 9 bases spanning the gap. The germline CDR1 and CDR2 sequences are GTSNPN and SVGIG (reference sequence). The DNA of the CDR3 is TGTGCCTGGAGTGGGCAGGGCTATCAGCCCCAGCATTTT. Residues: CAWSGQGYQPQHF.

The CDR3 bases are TGTGCCAGCAGCTGGAGACAGGGGGCGCTTTTGGCCGGGGAGCTGTTTTTT. Its protein is CASSWRQGALLAGELFF. This chain uses TRBV5-4 with TRBJ2-2; 10 bases are a match to TRBD1. The germline V gene has CDR1 SGHNT and CDR2 YYREEE (reference sequence). V was pared by 3 bases and J by 6 bases, with 11 bases of the junction left unmatched. This CDR3 is built from 17 residues.

This clone was counted only a few times. DNA of the CDR3: TGCGCCAGCAGCGAAGCGATTAACACTGAAGCTTTCTTT. Translating it yields CASSEAINTEAFF. This chain connects TRBV5-1 to TRBJ1-1; the D is unclear. In germline, CDR1 is SGHRS, CDR2 YFSETQ. V gave up 4 bases and J gave up 2 bases, with 9 bases separating them. The CDR3 loop spans 13 amino acids. Full variable domain (remainder filled in from reference TRBV5-1 and TRBJ1-1): KAGVTQTPRYLIKTRGQQVTLSCSPISGHRSVSWYQQTPGQGLQFLFEYFSETQRNKGNFPGRFSGRQFSNSRSEMNVSTLELGDSALYLCASSEAINTEAFFGQGTRLTVV.

The genes are TRBV9 and TRBJ2-2; 7 nucleotides align to TRBD2. Germline loops: CDR1 SGDLS, CDR2 YYNGEE. The V and J ends lost 0 bases and 2 bases, in that order; junction bases with no gene match: 7. The CDR3 has 17 residues. CDR3 bases: TGTGCCAGCAGCGTAGAAGGCGGGAGCAGAAACACCGGGGAGCTGTTTTTT. It encodes CASSVEGGSRNTGELFF. The full variable domain, its missing parts supplied by reference TRBV9 and TRBJ2-2, is DSGVTQTPKHLITATGQRVTLRCSPRSGDLSVYWYQQSLDQGLQFLIQYYNGEERAKGNILERFSAQQFPDLHSELNLSSLELGDSALYFCASSVEGGSRNTGELFFGEGSRLTVL.

The rearrangement joins TRBV5-6 to TRBJ2-1, with TRBD2 as a possible D gene (6 bases). Trimming removed 0 bases from V and 5 bases from J, with 9 bases in between. The CDR3 contains 14 residues. Germline-derived CDR1 and CDR2 are SGHDT and YYEEEE. In DNA form, the CDR3 reads TGTGCCAGCAGCTTGGGACTAGGCAACAATGAGCAGTTCTTC. Protein sequence: CASSLGLGNNEQFF.

V is TRBV5-3 and J is TRBJ1-2, with TRBD1 as a possible D gene (5 bases). TRBV5-3 is filed as an ORF, its function uncertain. This CDR3 spans 13 amino acids. The V end lost 7 bases, the J end lost 1 base, and 11 bases lay between the germline ends. The CDR3 loop is CARSRGVNYGYTF. CDR3 DNA sequence: TGTGCCAGATCCCGGGGGGTTAACTATGGCTACACCTTC.

The CDR3 loop is CASSLLAGLTNTGELFF. In nucleotides, the CDR3 is TGTGCCAGCAGTCTATTAGCGGGGCTAACGAACACCGGGGAGCTGTTTTTT. The rearrangement uses TRBV27 and TRBJ2-2; TRBD2 matches at 8 bases. This CDR3 comprises 17 residues. The trim removed 5 bases at V and 0 bases at J, leaving 8 bases unmatched. CDR1 MNHEY and CDR2 SMNVEV come from the germline V gene (reference sequence).

The J gene is TRBJ2-3, the V gene TRBV4-3; 9 bases agree with TRBD1. The CDR3 sequence is 16 residues long. Germline V gene sequence: CDR1 LGHNA, CDR2 YSLEER. The junction had 5 bases not matched to a gene; V was cut back by 3 bases and J by 1 base. In DNA, the CDR3 is TGCGCCAGCAGCCACCAGACAGGGGGGCGCACAGATACGCAGTATTTT. Protein: CASSHQTGGRTDTQYF.

In DNA, the CDR3 is TGCAGCGTTGTAGCGGAATTTGGGTACGAGCAGTACTTC. It specifies CSVVAEFGYEQYF. V and J are TRBV29-1 and TRBJ2-7, with D perhaps TRBD2 (6 bases). This CDR3 region has 13 residues. The germline V and J ends were trimmed by 4 bases and 4 bases, with 14 bases remaining between them. The germline V gene encodes CDR1 SQVTM and CDR2 ANQGSEA.

The chain recombines TRBV6-6 with TRBJ2-1, with D tentatively TRBD2 (6 bases). CDR3 length: 14 amino acids. Germline lookup yields CDR1 MNHNY and CDR2 SVGAGI (reference sequence). V gave up 10 bases and J gave up 9 bases, with 22 bases separating them. CDR3 loop: CATSTRGRGGEQFF. CDR3 DNA sequence: TGTGCCACCTCAACCCGAGGGCGGGGCGGTGAGCAGTTCTTC.

The chain links TRBV6-2 or TRBV6-3 to TRBJ1-5, with D uncertain. In germline, CDR1 is MNHEY, CDR2 SVGEGT. The CDR3 covers 19 residues. V shed 3 bases and J shed 2 bases, with 23 bases lying between them. The CDR3 sequence is CASSYNEVGSLRGNQPQHF. In nucleotides, the CDR3 is TGTGCCAGCAGTTATAACGAGGTTGGCAGCCTCCGCGGCAATCAGCCCCAGCATTTT.

The chain uses TRBV6-6 and TRBJ2-7, with 7 bases that match TRBD2. The germline CDR1 and CDR2 sequences are MNHNY and SVGAGI (reference sequence). The CDR3 consists of 13 residues. V shed 7 bases, J shed 2 bases, and the junction held 5 bases outside the gene matches. CDR3 sequence reads: CASKVAGAYEQYF. The CDR3 DNA reads as TGTGCCAGCAAGGTCGCGGGAGCCTACGAGCAGTACTTC.

V usage is TRBV7-6 and J usage is TRBJ2-6; D not resolved. The CDR3 is made up of 20 amino acids. Germline values: CDR1 SGHVS, CDR2 FNYEAQ. V was shortened by 1 base and J by 0 bases, with 19 bases between the two germline ends. CDR3 loop: CASSLVVGMGSSSGANVLTF. In DNA form, the CDR3 reads TGTGCCAGCAGCTTAGTTGTTGGTATGGGCTCAAGCTCTGGGGCCAACGTCCTGACTTTC.

This rearrangement joins TRBV18 to TRBJ1-6; D unresolved. Trimming took off 2 bases at V and 9 bases at J, with 8 bases between the two ends. This CDR3 has 13 residues. Germline V gives CDR1 KGHSH, CDR2 LQKENI. The DNA for the CDR3 is TGTGCCAGCTCACCAGAGGGCAGTTCACCCCTCCACTTT. Translating gives CASSPEGSSPLHF. Complete variable domain (other parts from reference TRBV18 and TRBJ1-6): NAGVMQNPRHLVRRRGQEARLRCSPMKGHSHVYWYRQLPEEGLKFMVYLQKENIIDESGMPKERFSAEFPKEGPSILRIQQVVRGDSAAYFCASSPEGSSPLHFGNGTRLTVT.

The genes are TRBV27 and TRBJ2-3; 12 bases fit TRBD2. In germline, CDR1 is MNHEY, CDR2 SMNVEV (reference sequence). The trim removed 4 bases at V and 2 bases at J, leaving 4 bases unmatched. The CDR3 totals 16 residues. The CDR3 spells CASSSGLAGHTDTQYF. In nucleotides, the CDR3 is TGTGCCAGCAGTTCCGGACTAGCGGGACACACAGATACGCAGTATTTT.

The chain recombines TRBV18 with TRBJ2-1; 11 bases fit TRBD1. The germline V gene has CDR1 KGHSH and CDR2 LQKENI. The ends lost 4 bases at V and 2 bases at J; junction bases unmatched: 4. This CDR3 spans 16 amino acids. CDR3 amino acids: CASSRPGQGAYNEQFF. DNA of the CDR3: TGTGCCAGCTCACGTCCGGGACAGGGGGCCTACAATGAGCAGTTCTTC. Combining the CDR3 with reference TRBV18 and TRBJ2-1 gives the whole variable domain NAGVMQNPRHLVRRRGQEARLRCSPMKGHSHVYWYRQLPEEGLKFMVYLQKENIIDESGMPKERFSAEFPKEGPSILRIQQVVRGDSAAYFCASSRPGQGAYNEQFFGPGTRLTVL.

Only one count was recorded for this clone. The chain couples TRBV11-3 to TRBJ2-1; the match to TRBD2 covers 14 bases. CDR1 is SGHNT and CDR2 is YENEEA in the germline V gene. This CDR3 comprises 15 residues. With V trimmed by 5 bases and J by 8 bases, 5 bases remained unmatched. Here the CDR3 reads CASSARGLAGDEQFF. As DNA, the CDR3 is TGTGCCAGCAGCGCCCGGGGACTAGCGGGAGATGAGCAGTTCTTC.

The chain carries TRBV7-2 and TRBJ1-2, with D tentatively TRBD1 (5 bases). The V gene's germline CDR1 is SGHTA and CDR2 FQGNSA. The CDR3 has 16 residues. Trimming took 5 bases from V and 7 from J, leaving 23 bases between them. CDR3 in DNA: TGTGCCAGCAGCCCCAACCCGGCCTTGGGGCGGCGTGGCTACACCTTC. Protein: CASSPNPALGRRGYTF.

V is TRBV3-1 (or the pseudogene TRBV3-2) and J is TRBJ2-2, with 12 bases aligning to TRBD2. Germline CDR1 reads LGHDT; CDR2 reads YNNKEL (reference sequence). V lost 4 bases to trimming and J lost 5 bases; unmatched junction nucleotides: 11. The CDR3 consists of 18 residues. CDR3 protein: CASSPIPLLAGGTGELFF. Here the CDR3 DNA reads TGTGCCAGCAGCCCCATCCCCCTACTAGCGGGAGGTACCGGGGAGCTGTTTTTT.

This chain connects TRBV27 to TRBJ2-2; possibly TRBD2 for D (5 bases). Germline V gene data show CDR1 as MNHEY and CDR2 as SMNVEV (reference sequence). V was pared by 6 bases and J by 0 bases, with 11 bases between. This CDR3 spans 15 amino acids. DNA of the CDR3: TGTGCCAGCAGCACCCGGGAAACGAACACCGGGGAGCTGTTTTTT. This codes for CASSTRETNTGELFF.